This T cell receptor beta chain was sequenced for a study of cytomegalovirus exposure and HLA in healthy donors. Data came from immunoSEQ multiplex PCR; TCRdb stores just in-frame clones and leaves some out. The table lists 100,000 or so clones, 85% to 95% of them singletons. The V end lost 1 base, the J end lost 3 bases, and 11 bases lay between the germline ends. There are 15 residues in the CDR3. Per the germline V gene, CDR1 is SGDLS and CDR2 is YYNGEE. The specimen sequenced was PBMCs. The rearrangement links TRBV9 to TRBJ2-1; D perhaps matches TRBD1 (5 bases). The TCR originated in a woman aged 18-29 years in good health and CMV-seronegative. The CDR3 DNA reads TGTGCCAGCAGCGTAATCTCAGGGAACTACAATGAGCAGTTCTTC. Translating gives CASSVISGNYNEQFF.